The clone carrying this TCR beta chain was counted between two and nine times. Germline lookup yields CDR1 SGHNT and CDR2 YENEEA. The V and J ends lost 2 bases and 0 bases respectively, with 6 bases between them. The CDR3 is 14 residues long. PCR amplification relied on 60 Vbeta primers (plus 13 Jbeta primers). Only in-frame clones appear in the TCRdb table, and some are missing; sequencing was by immunoSEQ multiplex PCR. The sample gives around 97,000 clones, around a tenth of which show up once; around 5% is in the top ten. The data were taken from a study of cytomegalovirus exposure and HLA in healthy donors.

This rearrangement joins TRBV11-3 to TRBJ2-3, with D possibly being TRBD1 (5 bases). The sample taken for sequencing was PBMCs. This sequence was found in a man aged 45-65 years in good health and CMV-seropositive. CDR3 sequence reads: CASSLRGSTDTQYF. CDR3 DNA: TGTGCCAGCAGCTTAAGGGGAAGCACAGATACGCAGTATTTT.